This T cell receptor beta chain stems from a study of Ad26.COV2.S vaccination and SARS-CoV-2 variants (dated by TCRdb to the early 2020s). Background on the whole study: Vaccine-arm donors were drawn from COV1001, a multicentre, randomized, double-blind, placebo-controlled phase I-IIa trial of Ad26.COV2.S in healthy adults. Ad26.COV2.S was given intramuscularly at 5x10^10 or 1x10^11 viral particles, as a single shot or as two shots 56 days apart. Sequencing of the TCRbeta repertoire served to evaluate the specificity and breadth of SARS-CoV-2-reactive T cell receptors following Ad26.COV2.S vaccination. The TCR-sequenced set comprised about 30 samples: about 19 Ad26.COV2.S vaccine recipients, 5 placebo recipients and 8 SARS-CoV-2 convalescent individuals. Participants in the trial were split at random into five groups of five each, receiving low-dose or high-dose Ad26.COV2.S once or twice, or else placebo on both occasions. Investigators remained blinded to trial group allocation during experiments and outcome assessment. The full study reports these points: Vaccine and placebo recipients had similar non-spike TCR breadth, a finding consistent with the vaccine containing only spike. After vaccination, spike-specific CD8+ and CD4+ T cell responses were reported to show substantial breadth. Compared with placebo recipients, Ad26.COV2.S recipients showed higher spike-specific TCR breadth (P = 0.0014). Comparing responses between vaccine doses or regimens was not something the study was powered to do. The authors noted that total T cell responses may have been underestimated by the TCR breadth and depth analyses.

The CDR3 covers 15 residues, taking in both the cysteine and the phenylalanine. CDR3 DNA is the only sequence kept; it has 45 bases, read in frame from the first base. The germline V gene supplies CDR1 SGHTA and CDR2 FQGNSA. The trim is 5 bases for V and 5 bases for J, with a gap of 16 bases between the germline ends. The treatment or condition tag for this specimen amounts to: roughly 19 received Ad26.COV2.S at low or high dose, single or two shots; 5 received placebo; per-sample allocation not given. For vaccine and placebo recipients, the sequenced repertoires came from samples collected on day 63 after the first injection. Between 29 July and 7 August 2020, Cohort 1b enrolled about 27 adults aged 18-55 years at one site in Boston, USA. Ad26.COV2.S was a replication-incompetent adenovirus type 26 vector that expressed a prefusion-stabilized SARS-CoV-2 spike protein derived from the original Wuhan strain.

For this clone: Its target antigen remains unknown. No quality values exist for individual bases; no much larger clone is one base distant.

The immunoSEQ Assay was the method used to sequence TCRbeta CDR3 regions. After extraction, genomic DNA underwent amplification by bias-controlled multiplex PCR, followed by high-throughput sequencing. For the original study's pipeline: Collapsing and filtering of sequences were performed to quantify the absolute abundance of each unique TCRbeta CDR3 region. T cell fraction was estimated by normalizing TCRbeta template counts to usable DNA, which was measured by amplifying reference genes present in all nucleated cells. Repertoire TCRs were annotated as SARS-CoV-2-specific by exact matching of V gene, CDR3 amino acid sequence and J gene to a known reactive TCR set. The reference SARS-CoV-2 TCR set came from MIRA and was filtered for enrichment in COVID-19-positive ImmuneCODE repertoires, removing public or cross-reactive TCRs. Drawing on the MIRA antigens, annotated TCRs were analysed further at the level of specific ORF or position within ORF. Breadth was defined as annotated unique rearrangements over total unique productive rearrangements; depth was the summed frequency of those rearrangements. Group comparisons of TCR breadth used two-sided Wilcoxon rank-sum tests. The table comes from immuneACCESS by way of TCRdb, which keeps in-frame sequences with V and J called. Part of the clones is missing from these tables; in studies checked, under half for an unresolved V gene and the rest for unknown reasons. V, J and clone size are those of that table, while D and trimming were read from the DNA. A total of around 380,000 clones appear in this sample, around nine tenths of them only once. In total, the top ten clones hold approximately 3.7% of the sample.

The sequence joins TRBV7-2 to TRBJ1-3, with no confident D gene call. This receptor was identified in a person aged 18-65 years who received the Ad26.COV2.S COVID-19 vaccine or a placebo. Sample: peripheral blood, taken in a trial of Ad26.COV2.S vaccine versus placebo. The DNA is TGTGCCAGCAGCCCAGGACCCGCCTTTCGAAACACCATATATTTT. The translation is CASSPGPAFRNTIYF.